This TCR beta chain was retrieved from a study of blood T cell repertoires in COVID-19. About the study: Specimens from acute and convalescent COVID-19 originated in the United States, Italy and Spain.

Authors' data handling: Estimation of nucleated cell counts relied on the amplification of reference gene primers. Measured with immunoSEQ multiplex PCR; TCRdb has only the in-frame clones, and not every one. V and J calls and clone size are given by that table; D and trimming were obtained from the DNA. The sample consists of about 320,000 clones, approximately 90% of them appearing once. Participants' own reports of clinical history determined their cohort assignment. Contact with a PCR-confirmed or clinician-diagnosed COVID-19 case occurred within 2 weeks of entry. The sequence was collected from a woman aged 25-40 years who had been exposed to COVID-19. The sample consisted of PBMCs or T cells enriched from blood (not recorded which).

CDR3 amino acids: CASKAQGPYEQYF. For the CDR3, the DNA is TGTGCCAGTAAGGCGCAGGGCCCCTACGAGCAGTACTTC. The rearrangement uses TRBV19 and TRBJ2-7; perhaps TRBD1 as D (5 bases). V was clipped by 7 bases and J by 2 bases, with 12 bases between them. CDR1 is LNHDA, CDR2 SQIVND, per germline (reference sequence). The CDR3 contains 13 residues.